Each of the 4 T cell receptor beta chains below was sequenced from the same sample in a study of blood T cell repertoires in COVID-19. TCRdb's copy holds only in-frame clones and misses some; the assay was immunoSEQ multiplex PCR. The sample has 95,000 to 150,000 clones, about two thirds seen once; the top ten hold 0.75% to 0.9%. Sequences were obtained from peripheral blood. Every receptor here comes from a human donor with acute or convalescent COVID-19. The donor label of this sample is uncertain.

The chain combines TRBV5-1 with TRBJ1-6; D call uncertain. CDR1 is SGHRS, CDR2 YFSETQ, per germline. This CDR3 contains 13 residues. Trimming cost V 0 bases and J 14 bases, with 12 bases left between them. The CDR3 is CASSLDAGTALHF. In DNA form, the CDR3 reads TGCGCCAGCAGCTTGGACGCGGGCACAGCCCTCCACTTT.

The V gene is TRBV5-1, the J gene TRBJ1-4; D possibly corresponds to TRBD1 (5 bases). Trimming removed 0 bases from V and 4 bases from J, with 13 bases in between. Germline CDR1 is SGHRS and CDR2 is YFSETQ. The CDR3 is made up of 16 amino acids. The DNA of the CDR3 is TGCGCCAGCAGCTTGGCCTCGGCAGGGATTAATGAAAAACTGTTTTTT. Encoded protein: CASSLASAGINEKLFF.

The chain links TRBV5-6 to TRBJ2-7, with D perhaps matching TRBD2 (5 bases). Trimming pared 4 bases from V and 6 bases from J, leaving 8 bases between. CDR1 is SGHDT, CDR2 YYEEEE, per germline. The CDR3 has 11 residues. This CDR3 reads CASSRRSEQYF. The CDR3 DNA sequence: TGTGCCAGCAGCCGGAGGAGCGAGCAGTACTTC.

V is TRBV18 and J is TRBJ2-6, with unresolved D. Trimming pared 6 bases from V and 0 bases from J, leaving 6 bases between. The CDR3 has 14 residues. Germline loops: CDR1 KGHSH, CDR2 LQKENI. CDR3 sequence (DNA): TGTGCCAGCTCCCAGTCCTCTGGGGCCAACGTCCTGACTTTC. Amino acid sequence: CASSQSSGANVLTF.